The 21 T cell receptor beta chains below all came from one sample that was sequenced in a study of blood T cell repertoires in COVID-19. TCRdb's copy holds only in-frame clones and misses some; the assay was immunoSEQ multiplex PCR. The sample records about 270,000 clones, about 89% being singletons. The sample consisted of peripheral blood. The receptor source for this set is a woman aged 55-70 years who had recovered from COVID-19.

J is TRBJ1-1 and V is TRBV5-1; D is unresolved. V was cut by 4 bases and J by 1 base, with 11 bases left in between. The CDR3 spans 14 residues. Germline CDR1 reads SGHRS; CDR2 reads YFSETQ. CDR3 DNA sequence: TGCGCCAGCAGCCCGACGACGGGGAACACTGAAGCTTTCTTT. This encodes CASSPTTGNTEAFF.

This clone is a singleton in its sample. This chain uses TRBV7-9 with TRBJ1-1, with a possible D match to TRBD1 (6 bases). CDR3 length: 13 amino acids. Trimming took 5 bases from V and 11 from J, leaving 18 bases between them. Germline lookup yields CDR1 SEHNR and CDR2 FQNEAQ (reference sequence). The chain's CDR3 is CASSHHRVEGAFF. The CDR3, as DNA: TGTGCCAGCAGCCATCACAGGGTCGAAGGGGCTTTCTTT.

The V gene is TRBV29-1, the J gene TRBJ1-3; D not certain. The CDR3 length is 15 residues. CDR1 and CDR2 (germline): SQVTM, ANQGSEA. V was trimmed by 7 bases and J by 8 bases, leaving 24 bases between them. The CDR3 protein is CSAGRGRTGSDTIYF. As DNA, the CDR3 is TGCAGCGCTGGCCGAGGAAGGACGGGGTCGGACACCATATATTTT.

This clone was observed a single time. The chain recombines TRBV19 with TRBJ1-5; 8 bases align to TRBD1. The CDR3 is made up of 15 amino acids. Germline V gene lookup returns CDR1 LNHDA and CDR2 SQIVND (reference sequence). V trimming: 4 bases; J trimming: 2 bases; junction bases outside the gene matches: 4. This CDR3 is CASSNGQGRNQPQHF. The CDR3 nucleotides read TGTGCCAGTAGTAATGGACAGGGCCGCAATCAGCCCCAGCATTTT.

The chain couples TRBV7-3 to TRBJ1-1; D gene ambiguous. The CDR3 is made up of 14 amino acids. Germline-derived CDR1 and CDR2 are SGHTA and FQGTGA. Trimming took 5 bases from V and 4 from J, leaving 14 bases between them. The CDR3 protein is CASSLQKESTEAFF. The DNA for the CDR3 is TGTGCCAGCAGCCTTCAAAAGGAGAGCACTGAAGCTTTCTTT.

This chain connects TRBV7-6 to TRBJ2-1; D is uncertain. The CDR3 runs to 13 residues. The germline V gene has CDR1 SGHVS and CDR2 FNYEAQ. V shed 3 bases and J shed 4 bases, with 7 bases lying between them. The CDR3 region has the DNA TGTGCCAGCAGCTTGGGCAGGTACAATGAGCAGTTCTTC. Encoded protein: CASSLGRYNEQFF.

The V and J genes are TRBV4-1 and TRBJ1-3; D call uncertain. The length of the CDR3 is 18 residues. V dropped 2 bases and J dropped 0 bases, with 17 bases sitting between them. Germline loops: CDR1 MGHRA, CDR2 YSYEKL. The CDR3 region is CASSQSPPGGVSGNTIYF. The CDR3 DNA is TGCGCCAGCAGCCAATCCCCCCCAGGCGGGGTCTCTGGAAACACCATATATTTT.

This clone was counted a single time. The chain recombines TRBV28 with TRBJ2-7, with D uncertain. The germline CDR1 and CDR2 sequences are MDHEN and SYDVKM. The CDR3 runs 13 residues. V was clipped by 8 bases and J by 0 bases, with 11 bases between them. CDR3: CASWSPDSYEQYF. DNA of the CDR3: TGTGCCAGCTGGAGCCCCGACTCCTACGAGCAGTACTTC. The entire variable domain, with the rest obtained from reference TRBV28 and TRBJ2-7, is as follows: DVKVTQSSRYLVKRTGEKVFLECVQDMDHENMFWYRQDPGLGLRLIYFSYDVKMKEKGDIPEGYSVSREKKERFSLILESASTNQTSMYLCASWSPDSYEQYFGPGTRLTVT.

The J gene is TRBJ2-2, the V gene TRBV9, with 8 bases aligning to TRBD1. The V gene's germline CDR1 is SGDLS and CDR2 YYNGEE. Germline trimming cut 5 bases from V and 7 bases from J; bases unmatched to any gene: 7. There are 14 residues in the CDR3. The CDR3: CASRKMGTGGELFF. CDR3 in DNA: TGTGCCAGCAGAAAGATGGGGACAGGCGGGGAGCTGTTTTTT.

This chain uses TRBV19 with TRBJ1-5; 7 bases match TRBD1. From germline, CDR1 is LNHDA and CDR2 SQIVND (reference sequence). V was clipped by 9 bases and J by 4 bases; unmatched bases: 6. The CDR3 is 13 residues long. CDR3 amino acids: CASGTARNQPQHF. In nucleotides, the CDR3 is TGTGCCAGCGGGACAGCGAGGAATCAGCCCCAGCATTTT. Full variable domain (missing parts from reference TRBV19 and TRBJ1-5): DGGITQSPKYLFRKEGQNVTLSCEQNLNHDAMYWYRQDPGQGLRLIYYSQIVNDFQKGDIAEGYSVSREKKESFPLTVTSAQKNPTAFYLCASGTARNQPQHFGDGTRLSIL.

This clone has a single count. The V gene is TRBV21-1, the J gene TRBJ1-1. TRBV21-1 is a pseudogene segment. This CDR3 has 14 amino acids. For the CDR3, the DNA is TGTGCCAGCGGGTTGAGGTTGGGTTTTACTGAAGCTTTCTTT. Encoded protein: CASGLRLGFTEAFF.

CDR3 amino acids: CASSRGWGAYEQYF. CDR3 sequence (DNA): TGTGCCAGCTCACGAGGGTGGGGAGCCTACGAGCAGTACTTC. The gene calls are TRBV18 and TRBJ2-7, with D possibly matching TRBD2 (5 bases). V lost 4 bases to trimming and J lost 2 bases, with 12 bases between them. The germline gives CDR1 KGHSH, CDR2 LQKENI. The CDR3 runs 14 residues.

This clone is a singleton in its sample. The chain joins TRBV9 to TRBJ1-2; 8 nucleotides agree with TRBD1. Germline CDR1 SGDLS, CDR2 YYNGEE. The CDR3 has 14 amino acids. With V trimmed by 2 bases and J by 4 bases, 4 bases remained unmatched. The CDR3 is CASSVGQGAYGYTF. The CDR3 coding sequence is TGTGCCAGCAGCGTGGGTCAGGGGGCCTATGGCTACACCTTC.

The chain uses TRBV5-1 and TRBJ1-3; 7 positions agree with TRBD1. V was clipped by 4 bases and J by 0 bases; unmatched bases: 4. The CDR3 covers 15 residues. CDR1 SGHRS and CDR2 YFSETQ come from the germline V gene. The CDR3 sequence: CASSLGTDSGNTIYF. The CDR3 coding sequence is TGCGCCAGCAGCCTCGGGACAGACTCTGGAAACACCATATATTTT.

As concerns this clone: Since no conserved phenylalanine or tryptophan closes the CDR3, a read error is the likely cause. The limits of the CDR3 on the DNA are not certain, so only TCRdb's listed CDR3 is given. This chain joins TRBV23-1 and TRBJ2-7; no check of the table's D call, TRBD1, against the DNA was made. TRBV23-1 falls under the ORF class, with uncertain function. The CDR3 numbers 8 amino acids, ends counted. CDR3 protein: CASSPPGG.

The rearrangement links TRBV7-9 to TRBJ1-5; D ambiguous. Germline V lookup: CDR1 SEHNR, CDR2 FQNEAQ (reference sequence). This CDR3 is 15 amino acids long. The V and J ends lost 1 base and 6 bases respectively, with 13 bases between them. CDR3 protein: CASSLVEGPGQPQHF. DNA of the CDR3: TGTGCCAGCAGCTTAGTGGAGGGTCCGGGTCAGCCCCAGCATTTT.

The CDR3 region has the DNA TGTGCCAGCAGTTCCAGGACTTTAGTGGACGAGCAGTACTTC. It yields the protein CASSSRTLVDEQYF. This chain uses TRBV7-2 with TRBJ2-7; tentative D call: TRBD2 (5 bases). The CDR3 consists of 14 residues. Looked up from germline, CDR1 is SGHTA and CDR2 is FQGNSA. Trimming shortened V by 6 bases and J by 5 bases, and 17 bases separated the two germline ends.

As to this clone: The same CDR3 is also encoded by other DNA sequences in this sample. The V and J genes are TRBV11-3 and TRBJ2-1; 12 nucleotides line up with TRBD2. CDR1 is SGHNT, CDR2 YENEEA, per germline. The CDR3 length is 15 residues. J was trimmed by 1 base and V by 5 bases; bases with no gene match: 0. CDR3 amino acids: CASSLAGGSYNEQFF. In DNA form, the CDR3 reads TGTGCCAGCAGCCTAGCGGGGGGGTCCTACAATGAGCAGTTCTTC.

The V gene is TRBV6-6, the J gene TRBJ2-5; possible D gene TRBD1, 5 bases. The V gene lost 2 bases and the J gene lost 2 bases, with 12 bases spanning the gap. The CDR3 totals 15 residues. CDR1 is MNHNY and CDR2 is SVGAGI in the germline V gene (reference sequence). DNA of the CDR3: TGTGCCAGCAGTTACGGCAGGGTGGGTCAAGAGACCCAGTACTTC. It codes for CASSYGRVGQETQYF.

The chain joins TRBV28 to TRBJ1-1; D perhaps matches TRBD1 (5 bases). The CDR3 runs 14 residues. CDR1 and CDR2 from the germline V gene are MDHEN and SYDVKM. Trimming shortened V by 7 bases and J by 0 bases, and 12 bases separated the two germline ends. CDR3 protein: CASTSTVMNTEAFF. The DNA for the CDR3 is TGTGCCAGCACCTCGACAGTCATGAACACTGAAGCTTTCTTT.

The chain is built from TRBV3-1 (or the pseudogene TRBV3-2) and TRBJ1-2; D not resolved. The CDR3 is 16 amino acids. V was cut by 0 bases and J by 3 bases, with 14 bases left in between. The V gene's germline CDR1 is LGHDT and CDR2 YNNKEL (reference sequence). The CDR3 region is CASSQEVPLRDYGYTF. The CDR3 nucleotides read TGTGCCAGCAGCCAAGAAGTACCCCTACGGGACTATGGCTACACCTTC.